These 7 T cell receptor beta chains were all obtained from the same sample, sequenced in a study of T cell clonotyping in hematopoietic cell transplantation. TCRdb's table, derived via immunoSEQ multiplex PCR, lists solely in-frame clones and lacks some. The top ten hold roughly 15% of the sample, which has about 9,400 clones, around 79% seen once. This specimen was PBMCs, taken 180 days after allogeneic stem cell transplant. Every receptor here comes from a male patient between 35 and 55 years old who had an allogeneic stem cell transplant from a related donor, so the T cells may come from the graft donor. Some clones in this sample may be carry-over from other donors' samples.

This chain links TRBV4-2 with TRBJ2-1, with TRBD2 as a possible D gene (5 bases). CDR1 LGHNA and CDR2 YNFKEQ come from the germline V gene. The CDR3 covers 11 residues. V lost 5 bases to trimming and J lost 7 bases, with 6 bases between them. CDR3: CASSTSNEQFF. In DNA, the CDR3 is TGTGCCAGCAGCACTAGTAATGAGCAGTTCTTC.

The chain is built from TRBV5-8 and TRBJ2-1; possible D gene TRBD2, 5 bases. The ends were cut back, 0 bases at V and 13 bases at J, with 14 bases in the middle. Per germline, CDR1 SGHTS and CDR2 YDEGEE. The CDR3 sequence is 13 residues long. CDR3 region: CASSLVGSRAQFF. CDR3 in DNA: TGTGCCAGCAGCTTGGTTGGGTCGCGGGCCCAGTTCTTC.

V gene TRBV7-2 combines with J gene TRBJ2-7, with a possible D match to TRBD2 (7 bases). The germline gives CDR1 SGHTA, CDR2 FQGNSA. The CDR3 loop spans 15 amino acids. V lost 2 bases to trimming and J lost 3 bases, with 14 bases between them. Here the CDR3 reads CASSLMGGAHYEQYF. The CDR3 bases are TGTGCCAGCAGCTTAATGGGGGGGGCCCACTACGAGCAGTACTTC.

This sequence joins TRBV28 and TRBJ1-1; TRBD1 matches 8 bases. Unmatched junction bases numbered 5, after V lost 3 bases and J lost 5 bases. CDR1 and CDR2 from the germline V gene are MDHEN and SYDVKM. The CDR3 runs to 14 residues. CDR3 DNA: TGTGCCAGCAGTTTGGGGACAGGCGTGACTGAAGCTTTCTTT. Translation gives CASSLGTGVTEAFF.

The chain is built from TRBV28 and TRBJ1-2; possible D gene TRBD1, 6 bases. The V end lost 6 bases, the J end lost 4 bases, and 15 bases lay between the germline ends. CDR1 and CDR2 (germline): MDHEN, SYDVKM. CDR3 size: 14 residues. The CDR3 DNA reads TGTGCCAGCAGACTTGGACAGCCCGGCTATGGCTACACCTTC. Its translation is CASRLGQPGYGYTF.

In DNA form, the CDR3 reads TGTGCCAGCAGTTACGGGGCCCTGGGCACTTATGGCTACACCTTC. Translation: CASSYGALGTYGYTF. The gene calls are TRBV6-5 and TRBJ1-2; maybe TRBD1 (5 bases). This CDR3 contains 15 residues. Germline CDR1 and CDR2: MNHEY and SVGAGI. Trimming cost V 2 bases and J 5 bases, with 15 bases left between them.

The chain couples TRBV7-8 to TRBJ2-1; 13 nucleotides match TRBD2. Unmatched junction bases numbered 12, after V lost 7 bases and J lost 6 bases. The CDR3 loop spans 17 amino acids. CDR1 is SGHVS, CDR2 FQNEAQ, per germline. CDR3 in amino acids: CASTLRSTSGGTNEQFF. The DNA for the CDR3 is TGTGCCAGCACTCTACGGTCGACTAGCGGGGGGACCAATGAGCAGTTCTTC.